This is a list of T cell receptor beta chains from one sample in a study of OX40 agonist ivuxolimab in advanced cancers. Method: immunoSEQ multiplex PCR; TCRdb's copy keeps in-frame clones and lacks some. The table shows tens of thousands of clones, with more than 75% occurring only once. The sample in question was CD4+ or CD8+ T cells sorted from blood, obtained in a trial of the OX40 agonist ivuxolimab. The source of these receptors is an adult with an advanced solid tumor such as melanoma, head and neck, liver or kidney cancer. CDR3s include the opening cysteine and the closing phenylalanine or tryptophan. A D gene is named only where the DNA matches it firmly. Expanded clones get a size class; other rows say once, few or many, or leave the size out.

D: NA; size: NA; J: TRBJ2-3; V: TRBV7-3; DNA: TGTGCCAGCAGCTCACAGGGTAGGGATACGCAGTATTTT; CDR3: CASSSQGRDTQYF
D: NA; size: NA; J: TRBJ2-5; V: TRBV5-1; DNA: TGCGCCAGCGGCTTGACTAAAGAGACCCAGTACTTC; CDR3: CASGLTKETQYF
D: NA; size: NA; J: TRBJ2-3; V: TRBV27; DNA: TGTGCCAGCAGTTTGAGCGGATATCTGACAGATACGCAGTATTTT; CDR3: CASSLSGYLTDTQYF
D: NA; size: NA; J: TRBJ2-3; V: TRBV5-1; DNA: TGCGCCAGCAGCTTAGTTGGAATTCGCACAGATACGCAGTATTTT; CDR3: CASSLVGIRTDTQYF
D: NA; size: once; J: TRBJ2-1; V: TRBV4-2; DNA: TGTGCCAGCAGCCAAGCGGCCGCCGCATCGGGGAATGAGCAGTTCTTC; CDR3: CASSQAAAASGNEQFF
D: NA; size: NA; J: TRBJ2-5; V: TRBV7-9; DNA: TGTGCCAGCAGTCCTAGGGGGGAGACCCAGTACTTC; CDR3: CASSPRGETQYF
D: NA; size: NA; J: TRBJ2-1; V: TRBV7-3; DNA: TGTGCCAGCAGCGGGGGTGGTGGATCTGCTTACAATGAGCAGTTCTTC; CDR3: CASSGGGGSAYNEQFF
D: NA; size: NA; J: TRBJ2-1; V: TRBV6-4; DNA: TGTGCCAGCAGTGAGATTACTTTCTCCTACAATGAGCAGTTCTTC; CDR3: CASSEITFSYNEQFF
D: TRBD1; size: NA; J: TRBJ1-5; V: TRBV6-1; DNA: TGTGCCAGCAGACGCGGGACAGGGGGCAATCAGCCCCAGCATTTT; CDR3: CASRRGTGGNQPQHF
D: NA; size: NA; J: TRBJ2-7; V: TRBV6-5; DNA: TGTGCCAGCAGTCTAATTTGGGGGAGTGGGTACGAGCAGTACTTC; CDR3: CASSLIWGSGYEQYF
D: TRBD1; size: NA; J: TRBJ2-3; V: TRBV5-4; DNA: TGTGCCAGCAGCTCGGACAGGGAAACAGATACGCAGTATTTT; CDR3: CASSSDRETDTQYF
D: NA; size: NA; J: TRBJ1-4; V: TRBV30; DNA: TGTGCCTGGAGTGTACGAGATGAAAAACTGTTTTTT; CDR3: CAWSVRDEKLFF
D: TRBD2; size: NA; J: TRBJ2-1; V: TRBV6-1; DNA: TGTGCCAGCAGTGAAGGGACTAGCGGGAGTTTGAATGAGCAGTTCTTC; CDR3: CASSEGTSGSLNEQFF
D: TRBD1; size: NA; J: TRBJ2-5; V: TRBV28; DNA: TGTGCCAGCAGTTCCGGGACAGGGGTCGAGACCCAGTACTTC; CDR3: CASSSGTGVETQYF
D: NA; size: NA; J: TRBJ1-2; V: TRBV5-1; DNA: TGCGCCAGCAGCTTGGACCTTGACTATGGCTACACCTTC; CDR3: CASSLDLDYGYTF
D: NA; size: few; J: TRBJ2-1; V: TRBV14; DNA: TGTGCCAGCAGCCAGAAATTGAGCTCCTACAATGAGCAGTTCTTC; CDR3: CASSQKLSSYNEQFF
D: NA; size: NA; J: TRBJ2-7; V: TRBV5-1; DNA: TGCGCCAGCACCCCCGACGGGACCTACGAGCAGTACTTC; CDR3: CASTPDGTYEQYF
D: TRBD2; size: NA; J: TRBJ2-5; V: TRBV9; DNA: TGTGCCAGCAGCGCAAAGGAACTAGCGGGGTGGAAAGAGACCCAGTACTTC; CDR3: CASSAKELAGWKETQYF
D: NA; size: NA; J: TRBJ1-2; V: TRBV14; DNA: TGTGCCAGCAGCCCCGGGACTAACTATGGCTACACCTTC; CDR3: CASSPGTNYGYTF
D: NA; size: NA; J: TRBJ1-1; V: TRBV9; DNA: TGTGCCAGCAGCCGACAAGGGGGGCCCACTGAAGCTTTCTTT; CDR3: CASSRQGGPTEAFF
D: TRBD2; size: NA; J: TRBJ2-7; V: TRBV14; DNA: TGTGCCAGCAGCCAAGTACGGCTAGCGGCTTCCTACGAGCAGTACTTC; CDR3: CASSQVRLAASYEQYF
D: NA; size: NA; J: TRBJ1-2; V: TRBV4-1; DNA: TGCGCCAGCAGCCAAGACGAAAGCACAGGGCAATTTAACTATGGCTACACCTTC; CDR3: CASSQDESTGQFNYGYTF
D: TRBD1; size: NA; J: TRBJ1-1; V: TRBV30; DNA: TGTGCCTGGAGTCTGGACAGGGGGGAAGCTTTCTTT; CDR3: CAWSLDRGEAFF
D: TRBD1; size: NA; J: TRBJ1-3; V: TRBV30; DNA: TGTGCCTGGAGTGGGGGACAGGGGTACACCATATATTTT; CDR3: CAWSGGQGYTIYF
D: NA; size: NA; J: TRBJ1-4; V: TRBV19; DNA: TGTGCCAGTACCGACAGGCCCGCAACTAATGAAAAACTGTTTTTT; CDR3: CASTDRPATNEKLFF
D: TRBD1; size: few; J: TRBJ2-5; V: TRBV5-4; DNA: TGTGCCAGCAGGATAGGGACAGAAGAGACCCAGTACTTC; CDR3: CASRIGTEETQYF
D: NA; size: NA; J: TRBJ2-3; V: TRBV5-1; DNA: TGCGCCAGCAGCTTGGACCCTCCGCCTTCCACAGATACGCAGTATTTT; CDR3: CASSLDPPPSTDTQYF
D: TRBD2; size: NA; J: TRBJ2-7; V: TRBV27; DNA: TGTGCCAGCAGTTTATCAAATCCACTAGCGGGGGCCTACGAGCAGTACTTC; CDR3: CASSLSNPLAGAYEQYF
D: NA; size: once; J: TRBJ2-1; V: TRBV30; DNA: TGTGCCTGGGGTTTGGCAGGGATAAATGAGCAGTTCTTC; CDR3: CAWGLAGINEQFF
D: TRBD1; size: NA; J: TRBJ1-1; V: TRBV5-1; DNA: TGCGCCAGCGGACGGGACAGGTTGAACACTGAAGCTTTCTTT; CDR3: CASGRDRLNTEAFF
D: NA; size: NA; J: TRBJ1-2; V: TRBV5-5; DNA: TGTGCCAGCAGCTTGGGAGGGGCCTGGGGCTATGGCTACACCTTC; CDR3: CASSLGGAWGYGYTF
D: NA; size: few; J: TRBJ2-4; V: TRBV13; DNA: TGTGCCAGCACCCGACAGGGAGGGGGAAACATTCAGTACTTC; CDR3: CASTRQGGGNIQYF
D: NA; size: NA; J: TRBJ1-3; V: TRBV6-1; DNA: TGTGCCAGCAGTGAAATGGACATCTCTGGAAACACCATATATTTT; CDR3: CASSEMDISGNTIYF
D: NA; size: NA; J: TRBJ1-4; V: TRBV2; DNA: TGTGCCAGCACCCGACAGGAAACTAATGAAAAACTGTTTTTT; CDR3: CASTRQETNEKLFF
D: NA; size: few; J: TRBJ2-3; V: TRBV5-4; DNA: TGTGCCAGCAGTTTCCCAGCGGCGGGCGCAGATACGCAGTATTTT; CDR3: CASSFPAAGADTQYF
D: NA; size: NA; J: TRBJ1-5; V: TRBV6-5; DNA: TGTGCCAGCAGGGAGAATAGCAATCAGCCCCAGCATTTT; CDR3: CASRENSNQPQHF
D: TRBD1; size: NA; J: TRBJ2-5; V: TRBV5-1; DNA: TGCGCCAGCAGCAAGACAGGGGTTGGGGAGACCCAGTACTTC; CDR3: CASSKTGVGETQYF
D: TRBD1; size: NA; J: TRBJ2-7; V: TRBV4-2; DNA: TGTGCCAGCAGCCTCGGGACAGGGGGCCCCAGCCACGAGCAGTACTTC; CDR3: CASSLGTGGPSHEQYF
D: NA; size: NA; J: TRBJ1-1; V: TRBV29-1; DNA: TGCAGCGTTGGCCTTCAGGGGCGTTCCTCGGAAGCTTTCTTT; CDR3: CSVGLQGRSSEAFF
D: NA; size: NA; J: TRBJ1-1; V: TRBV19; DNA: TGTGCCAGTGCCCCCGATGGTGGCACTGAAGCTTTCTTT; CDR3: CASAPDGGTEAFF
D: NA; size: once; J: TRBJ2-1; V: TRBV14; DNA: TGTGCCAGCAGCCAAGATCTGAGTAGCAATGAGCAGTTCTTC; CDR3: CASSQDLSSNEQFF
D: NA; size: NA; J: TRBJ1-4; V: TRBV28; DNA: TGTGCCAGCAGTTTAGGGGAAAAACTGTTTTTT; CDR3: CASSLGEKLFF
D: NA; size: NA; J: TRBJ2-7; V: TRBV28; DNA: TGTGCCAGCAGTGTGGGGGGGCAGACCTACGAGCAGTACTTC; CDR3: CASSVGGQTYEQYF
D: NA; size: NA; J: TRBJ2-5; V: TRBV2; DNA: TGTGCCAGCAGTGAAGCGAGGGGGGGCCAAGAGACCCAGTACTTC; CDR3: CASSEARGGQETQYF
D: NA; size: NA; J: TRBJ2-7; V: TRBV11-3; DNA: TGTGCCAGCAGATACAACCAGGGCTACGAGCAGTACTTC; CDR3: CASRYNQGYEQYF
D: TRBD2; size: NA; J: TRBJ2-3; V: TRBV27; DNA: TGTGCCACGCAACAGAGCGGGAGCTATTCCCCAGATACGCAGTATTTT; CDR3: CATQQSGSYSPDTQYF
D: NA; size: NA; J: TRBJ1-4; V: TRBV30; DNA: TGTGCCTGGAGTGTACGATTTCGGGAAAAACTGTTTTTT; CDR3: CAWSVRFREKLFF
D: NA; size: NA; J: TRBJ2-3; V: TRBV30; DNA: TGTGCCTGGAGACAACTGCGTGGGGGAGGCACAGATACGCAGTATTTT; CDR3: CAWRQLRGGGTDTQYF
D: NA; size: NA; J: TRBJ2-7; V: TRBV7-2; DNA: TGTGCCAGCAGCCCGTCCCGGGACCACTACGAGCAGTACTTC; CDR3: CASSPSRDHYEQYF
D: NA; size: NA; J: TRBJ2-7; V: TRBV6-1; DNA: TGTGCCAGCAAACGCTCATCGGGTACCCCCTACGAGCAGTACTTC; CDR3: CASKRSSGTPYEQYF
D: NA; size: NA; J: TRBJ2-5; V: TRBV28; DNA: TGTGCCAGCAGTTCGATCCAAGAGACCCAGTACTTC; CDR3: CASSSIQETQYF
D: NA; size: NA; J: TRBJ1-1; V: TRBV20-1; DNA: TGCAGTGCTAGACCCCAGGGGCTGACTTTCTTT; CDR3: CSARPQGLTFF
D: TRBD1; size: NA; J: TRBJ1-2; V: TRBV6-5; DNA: TGTGCCAGCAGTCGCGGACAGGCCTATGGCTACACCTTC; CDR3: CASSRGQAYGYTF